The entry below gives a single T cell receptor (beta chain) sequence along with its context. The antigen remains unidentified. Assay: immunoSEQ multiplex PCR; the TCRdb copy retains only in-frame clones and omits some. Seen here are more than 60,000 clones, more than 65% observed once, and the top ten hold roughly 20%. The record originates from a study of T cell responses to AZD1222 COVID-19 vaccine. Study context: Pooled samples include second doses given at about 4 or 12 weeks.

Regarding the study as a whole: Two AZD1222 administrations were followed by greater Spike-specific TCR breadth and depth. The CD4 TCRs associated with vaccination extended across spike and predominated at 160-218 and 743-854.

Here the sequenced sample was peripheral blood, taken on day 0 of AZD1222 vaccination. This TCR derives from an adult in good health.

The CDR3 sequence is CAISESYGNTGELFF. DNA for the CDR3: TGTGCCATCAGTGAGTCTTACGGGAACACCGGGGAGCTGTTTTTT. The rearrangement joins TRBV10-3 to TRBJ2-2; D is undetermined. Germline CDR1 ENHRY, CDR2 SYGVKD. The CDR3 sequence is 15 residues long. The V gene lost 0 bases and the J gene lost 1 base, with 6 bases spanning the gap.